This TCR beta chain was captured in a study of graft-versus-host responses after intestinal transplantation. Study at large: Recipients were all induced with anti-thymocyte globulin, then given tacrolimus and steroids for 3 to 4 years. The study's findings and limits: Among circulating GvH clones, peak levels were associated with early post-transplant declines in HvG clones. Among recipient marrow samples, GvH clones were found; some appeared first in ileum or blood.

Using immunoSEQ multiplex PCR, the repertoire was profiled, and TCRdb retains in-frame clones only, with some absent. The profile shows some 110,000 clones, around nine tenths of them singletons. Concerning this clone itself: Its antigen is not known.

CDR3 length: 22 amino acids. The chain couples TRBV21-1 to TRBJ2-2; TRBD1, as called in the table, went unchecked against the DNA. TRBV21-1 is a pseudogene segment. The sample consisted of unstimulated CD4+ T cells sorted from spleen or lymph node cells, taken before transplant. The receptor's source is a human donor who was the organ donor for an intestinal transplant. CDR3 sequence reads: CASSKRIILRTGLSVGTGELFF. CDR3 DNA: TGTGCCAGCAGCAAAAGAATCATACTTAGGACAGGGCTCTCGGTGGGGACCGGGGAGCTGTTTTTT.